Listed below are T cell receptor beta chains from one sample, sequenced in a study of blood T cell repertoires in COVID-19. Sequenced by immunoSEQ multiplex PCR; TCRdb stores in-frame clones only, minus some. The data contain 90,000 to 150,000 clones, roughly 85% of them seen just once; the ten biggest clones take up roughly 10%. Source material: peripheral blood. The receptors shown here come from a man aged 80 or over with acute or convalescent COVID-19. Both conserved end residues are part of each CDR3. A D gene is named only where the DNA matches it firmly. The size field is filled for only some rows; it gives once, few, many or a size class.

clone_size j_call d_call v_call cdr3_nt cdr3_aa
NA TRBJ2-5 NA TRBV19 TGTGCCAGTAGTATCCGTGGGCCTCCCCTCCAAGAGACCCAGTACTTC CASSIRGPPLQETQYF
NA TRBJ2-1 TRBD1 TRBV6-4 TGTGCCAGCAGTGACACCCACGACAGGGGTAACGAGCAGTTCTTC CASSDTHDRGNEQFF
NA TRBJ1-1 TRBD1 TRBV3-1/TRBV3-2 TGTGCCAGCAGCCCGGGACAGGATAACACTGAAGCTTTCTTT CASSPGQDNTEAFF
NA TRBJ1-6 TRBD1 TRBV19 TGTGCCAGTAGTCACTTAGGACAGGGGAAGGCTTCACCCCTCCACTTT CASSHLGQGKASPLHF
NA TRBJ1-5 TRBD1 TRBV9 TGTGCCAGCAGCTACGACAGGGGGGATCAGCCCCAGCATTTT CASSYDRGDQPQHF
NA TRBJ1-4 TRBD1 TRBV9 TGTGCCAGCAGCCTGACCAGGGGGGAGTATGAAAAACTGTTTTTT CASSLTRGEYEKLFF
NA TRBJ2-7 TRBD2 TRBV27 TGTGCCAGCAGGGACCCTAGAGCGGGGGTGTCCTACGAGCAGTACTTC CASRDPRAGVSYEQYF
NA TRBJ1-2 TRBD1 TRBV18 TGTGCCAGCTCCATCCCGACTCTAAGACAGGGATCCTATGGCTACACCTTC CASSIPTLRQGSYGYTF
NA TRBJ2-3 NA TRBV18 TGTGCCAGCTCACCCCAGGGTGTCACAGATACGCAGTATTTT CASSPQGVTDTQYF
NA TRBJ1-1 TRBD1 TRBV4-1 TGCGCCAGCAGCCAAGATAGGCGCCGGACAGGGGGCACTGAAGCTTTCTTT CASSQDRRRTGGTEAFF
NA TRBJ1-3 NA TRBV7-9 TGTGCCAGTCGAGAAGGAGCTGGAAACACCATATATTTT CASREGAGNTIYF
NA TRBJ2-3 NA TRBV5-1 TGCGCCAGCAGTCTCAACTTTGATTCTAGCACAGATACGCAGTATTTT CASSLNFDSSTDTQYF
NA TRBJ1-4 NA TRBV7-9 TGTGCCAGCAGCGTAAGGTTATGGGGCCACGATGAAAAACTGTTTTTT CASSVRLWGHDEKLFF
NA TRBJ2-5 NA TRBV9 TGTGCCAGCAGCGTAGACAACACCTTCCAAGAGACCCAGTACTTC CASSVDNTFQETQYF
NA TRBJ1-3 NA TRBV30 TGTGCCTGGAGTTCTTTCGACAGGTCTGGAAACACCATATATTTT CAWSSFDRSGNTIYF
once TRBJ2-2 TRBD2 TRBV10-3 TGTGCCATCAGTTTTAGCGGGGGGGAGAACACCGGGGAGCTGTTTTTT CAISFSGGENTGELFF
NA TRBJ2-1 TRBD2 TRBV9 TGTGCCAGCAGCAGTAGCGGGAGGCCATCCAATGAGCAGTTCTTC CASSSSGRPSNEQFF
NA TRBJ1-5 NA TRBV6-5 TGTGCCAGCAGTACGACAGGAAGCAATCAGCCCCAGCATTTT CASSTTGSNQPQHF
NA TRBJ2-3 TRBD1 TRBV7-3 TGTGCCAGCAGCTTAGGGGACAGAGATACGCAGTATTTT CASSLGDRDTQYF
NA TRBJ1-5 TRBD1 TRBV7-2 TGTGCCAGCAGCCCTGGAGGACAGGCGCATCAGCCCCAGCATTTT CASSPGGQAHQPQHF
NA TRBJ1-5 TRBD1 TRBV2 TGTGCCAGCAGTATCGCCGGGACAGGGCTGGAACAGCCCCAGCATTTT CASSIAGTGLEQPQHF
once TRBJ1-1 NA TRBV13 TGTGCCAGCAGCTTAGGCAGGGGGAACACTGAAGCTTTCTTT CASSLGRGNTEAFF
NA TRBJ2-7 TRBD2 TRBV4-1 TGCGCCAGCAGCCGAAGAGTCCCGGCGGGGGGTCTAGCGGTAGAACCCTACGAGCAGTACTTC CASSRRVPAGGLAVEPYEQYF
NA TRBJ1-2 NA TRBV30 TGTGCCTGGGGGACTCCTCCTAACTATGGCTACACCTTC CAWGTPPNYGYTF
NA TRBJ2-5 NA TRBV27 TGTGCCAGCAGACGAAATATCCGGAGGACTGAAGAGACCCAGTACTTC CASRRNIRRTEETQYF
NA TRBJ1-6 NA TRBV3-1/TRBV3-2 TGTGCCAGCAGCCAGGGGGGACGAAGGAATTCACCCCTCCACTTT CASSQGGRRNSPLHF
NA TRBJ2-2 TRBD2 TRBV7-6 TGTGCCAGCAGCCCTGCCTGGACTAGCGGGGGGTCCACCGGGGAGCTGTTTTTT CASSPAWTSGGSTGELFF
few TRBJ1-5 TRBD1 TRBV19 TGTGCCAGTAGTAAGACCGGGACAGGGGTCGGGCAGCCCCAGCATTTT CASSKTGTGVGQPQHF